This record concerns one TCR beta chain sequence. The antigen is not known. The data originate from a study of long-term antiretroviral therapy in people with HIV. Study observations and caveats: Absence of data on ART adherence, viral resistance or therapy changes was noted. Post-ART, diversity grew, though it stayed under transplant donor control levels. In the period from 2004 to 2017, blood was collected, possibly under older ART regimens.

The authors ran the immunoSEQ assay, v3.0, at survey level. Sequenced by immunoSEQ multiplex PCR; TCRdb stores in-frame clones only, minus some. The sample holds 25,000 to 30,000 clones, about 94% seen once. CDR1 is SNHLY and CDR2 is FYNNEI in the germline V gene. CDR3 length: 16 residues. V lost 7 bases, J lost 0 bases, and 6 bases stayed unmatched. Until DNA extraction, the samples held between about 1-10 million cryopreserved PBMC. This TCR came from a man in his forties or fifties with HIV. The source was unsorted PBMCs, collected just over 7.2 years after starting antiretroviral therapy. The V gene is TRBV2, the J gene TRBJ2-3; 11 nucleotides line up with TRBD2. The CDR3 loop is CASKGLAAYSTDTQYF. CDR3 nucleotide sequence: TGTGCCAGCAAGGGACTAGCGGCGTACAGCACAGATACGCAGTATTTT.